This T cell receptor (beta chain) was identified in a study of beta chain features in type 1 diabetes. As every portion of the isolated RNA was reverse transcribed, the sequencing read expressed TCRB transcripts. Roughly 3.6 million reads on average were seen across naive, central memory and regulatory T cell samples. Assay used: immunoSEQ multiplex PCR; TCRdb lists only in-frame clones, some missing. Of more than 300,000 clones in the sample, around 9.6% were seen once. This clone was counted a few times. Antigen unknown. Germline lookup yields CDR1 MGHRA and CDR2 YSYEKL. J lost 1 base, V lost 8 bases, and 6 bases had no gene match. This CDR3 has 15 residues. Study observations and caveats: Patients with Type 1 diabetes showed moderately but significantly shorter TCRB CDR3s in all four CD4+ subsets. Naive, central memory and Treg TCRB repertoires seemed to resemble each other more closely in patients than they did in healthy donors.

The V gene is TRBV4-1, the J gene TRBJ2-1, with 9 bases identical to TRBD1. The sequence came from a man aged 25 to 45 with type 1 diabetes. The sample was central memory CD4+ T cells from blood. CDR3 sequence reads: CASAGTGNSYNEQFF. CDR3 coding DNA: TGCGCCAGCGCCGGGACAGGGAATTCCTACAATGAGCAGTTCTTC.